This section outlines one TCR beta chain sequence together with its context. What it binds is not known. The data stem from a study of cytomegalovirus exposure and HLA in healthy donors. Study at large: Assignment to the Caucasian-associated ancestry cluster applied to roughly 80% of the approximately 420 genotyped donors.

Findings of the study overall: TCR beta chains numbering more than 150 were designated cytomegalovirus-associated. The authors assumed roughly uniform sequencing depth across donors for presence/absence analyses.

In the PCR, 60 Vbeta and 13 Jbeta primers were used. The assay was immunoSEQ multiplex PCR, and TCRdb's table has in-frame clones only and misses some. The data hold about 110,000 clones, with roughly 80% observed a single time. Germline V gives CDR1 MDHEN, CDR2 SYDVKM. Trimming cost V 7 bases and J 5 bases; bases outside gene matches: 11. CDR3 length: 16 amino acids. This TCR derives from a woman in her thirties in good health and CMV-seronegative. This chain joins TRBV28 and TRBJ2-5; 12 nucleotides match TRBD1. Sequenced sample: PBMCs. The CDR3 coding sequence is TGTGCCAGCACCTCGGGACAGGGGGCGCGTAAGGAGACCCAGTACTTC. It is translated as CASTSGQGARKETQYF.